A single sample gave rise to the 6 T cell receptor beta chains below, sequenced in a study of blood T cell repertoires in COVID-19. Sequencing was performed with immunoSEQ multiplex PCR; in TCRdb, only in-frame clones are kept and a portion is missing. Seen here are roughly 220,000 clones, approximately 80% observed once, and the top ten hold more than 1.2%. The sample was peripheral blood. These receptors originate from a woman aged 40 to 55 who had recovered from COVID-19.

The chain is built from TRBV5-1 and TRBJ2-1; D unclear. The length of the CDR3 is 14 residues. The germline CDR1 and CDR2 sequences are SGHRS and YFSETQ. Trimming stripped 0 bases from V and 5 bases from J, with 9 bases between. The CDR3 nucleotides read TGCGCCAGCAGCTTGGGCGACATAGACAATGAGCAGTTCTTC. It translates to CASSLGDIDNEQFF.

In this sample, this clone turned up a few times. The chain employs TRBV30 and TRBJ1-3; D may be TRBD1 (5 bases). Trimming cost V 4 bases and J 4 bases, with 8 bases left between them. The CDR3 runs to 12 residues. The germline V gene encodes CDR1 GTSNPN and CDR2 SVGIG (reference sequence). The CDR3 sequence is CAWNQGGNTIYF. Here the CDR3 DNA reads TGTGCCTGGAACCAGGGAGGAAACACCATATATTTT. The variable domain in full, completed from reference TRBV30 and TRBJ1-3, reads SQTIHQWPATLVQPVGSPLSLECTVEGTSNPNLYWYRQAAGRGLQLLFYSVGIGQISSEVPQNLSASRPQDRQFILSSKKLLLSDSGFYLCAWNQGGNTIYFGEGSWLTVV.

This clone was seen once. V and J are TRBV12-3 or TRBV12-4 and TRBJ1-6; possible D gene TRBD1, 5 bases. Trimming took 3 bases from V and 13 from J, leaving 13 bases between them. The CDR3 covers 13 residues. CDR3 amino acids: CASSFSTDIPLHF. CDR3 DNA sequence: TGTGCCAGCAGTTTCTCGACAGATATTCCCCTCCACTTT.

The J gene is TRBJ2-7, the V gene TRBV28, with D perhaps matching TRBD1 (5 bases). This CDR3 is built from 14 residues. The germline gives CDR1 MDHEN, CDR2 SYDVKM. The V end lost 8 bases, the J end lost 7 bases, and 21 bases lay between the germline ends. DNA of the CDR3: TGTGCCAGCTGCTCCCAGGGTGTGTCTCCGGAGCAGTACTTC. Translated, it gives CASCSQGVSPEQYF.

CDR3 region: CASSYIYGGVETQYF. The CDR3 DNA sequence: TGTGCCAGCAGTTACATTTACGGGGGGGTAGAGACCCAGTACTTC. This chain joins TRBV6-6 and TRBJ2-5, with 8 bases matching TRBD2. The CDR3 has 15 amino acids. V gave up 2 bases and J gave up 4 bases; unmatched junction bases: 6. Per the germline V gene, CDR1 is MNHNY and CDR2 is SVGAGI (reference sequence).

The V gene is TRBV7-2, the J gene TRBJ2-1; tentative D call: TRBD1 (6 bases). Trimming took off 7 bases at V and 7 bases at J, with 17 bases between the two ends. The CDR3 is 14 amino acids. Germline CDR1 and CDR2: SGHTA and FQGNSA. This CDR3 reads CASTYTGTTNEQFF. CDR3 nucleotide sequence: TGTGCCAGCACGTATACCGGGACAACAAATGAGCAGTTCTTC.